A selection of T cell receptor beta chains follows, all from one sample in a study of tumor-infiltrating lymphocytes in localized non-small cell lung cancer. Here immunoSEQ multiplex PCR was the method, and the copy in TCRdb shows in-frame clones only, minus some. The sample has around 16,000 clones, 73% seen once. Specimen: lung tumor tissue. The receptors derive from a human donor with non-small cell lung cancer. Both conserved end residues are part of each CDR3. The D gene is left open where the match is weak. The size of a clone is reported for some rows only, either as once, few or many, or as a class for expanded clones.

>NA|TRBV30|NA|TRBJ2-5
CAWSRYQETQYF
TGTGCCTGGAGCCGCTACCAAGAGACCCAGTACTTC
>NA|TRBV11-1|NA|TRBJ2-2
CASSGDNGELFF
TGTGCCAGCAGCGGGGACAACGGAGAGCTGTTTTTT
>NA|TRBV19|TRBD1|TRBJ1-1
CASSTTGRTEAFF
TGTGCCAGTAGTACGACAGGGCGGACTGAAGCTTTCTTT
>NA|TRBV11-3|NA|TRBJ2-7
CASSPGGGYLGEQYF
TGTGCCAGCAGCCCGGGGGGCGGATATTTGGGCGAGCAGTACTTC
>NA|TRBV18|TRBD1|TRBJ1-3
CASSPGQGTSGNTIYF
TGTGCCAGCTCACCTGGACAGGGAACTTCTGGAAACACCATATATTTT
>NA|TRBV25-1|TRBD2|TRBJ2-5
CASSESVGGATQYF
TGTGCCAGCAGTGAATCAGTGGGAGGGGCTACCCAGTACTTC
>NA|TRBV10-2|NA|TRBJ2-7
CASTEKGWVGEQYF
TGCGCCAGCACGGAAAAGGGATGGGTGGGGGAGCAGTACTTC
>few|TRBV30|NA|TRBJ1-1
CAWDFGGGTEAFF
TGTGCCTGGGACTTTGGGGGGGGCACTGAAGCTTTCTTT
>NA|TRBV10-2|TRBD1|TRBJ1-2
CASSAPGQVQSGYTF
TGCGCCAGCAGTGCACCGGGACAGGTCCAAAGTGGCTACACCTTC
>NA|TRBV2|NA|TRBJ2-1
CASSGTGTSSYNEQFF
TGTGCCAGCAGTGGAACAGGAACAAGCTCCTACAATGAGCAGTTCTTC
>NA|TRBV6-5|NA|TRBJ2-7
CASSYSTDSYEQYF
TGTGCCAGCAGTTACTCAACAGACTCCTACGAGCAGTACTTC
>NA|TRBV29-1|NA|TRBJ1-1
CSHQGNTEAFF
TGCAGCCACCAGGGGAACACTGAAGCTTTCTTT
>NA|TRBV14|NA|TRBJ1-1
CASSQSRGNTEAFF
TGTGCCAGCAGCCAGAGTCGCGGGAACACTGAAGCTTTCTTT
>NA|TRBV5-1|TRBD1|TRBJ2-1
CASSLALGGAGKNEQFF
TGCGCCAGCAGCTTGGCCTTAGGGGGCGCCGGAAAGAACGAGCAGTTCTTC
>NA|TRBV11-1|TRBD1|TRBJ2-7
CASSFIQGAAYEQYF
TGTGCCAGCAGCTTTATACAGGGGGCGGCCTACGAGCAGTACTTC
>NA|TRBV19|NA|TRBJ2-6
CASSISGPSGANVLTF
TGTGCCAGTAGTATCTCGGGCCCCTCTGGGGCCAACGTCCTGACTTTC
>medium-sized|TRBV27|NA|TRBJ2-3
CASINIRDPYSTDTQYF
TGTGCCAGCATCAACATTCGGGACCCTTACAGCACAGATACGCAGTATTTT
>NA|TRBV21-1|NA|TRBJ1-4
CASSKDREGATNEKLFF
TGTGCCAGCAGCAAGGACAGGGAAGGGGCAACTAATGAAAAACTGTTTTTT
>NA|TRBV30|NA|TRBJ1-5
CAWSPVGNQPQHF
TGTGCCTGGAGCCCGGTTGGCAATCAGCCCCAGCATTTT
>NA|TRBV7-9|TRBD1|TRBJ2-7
CASSGSAGTGYEQYF
TGTGCCAGCAGCGGATCCGCCGGGACAGGGTACGAGCAGTACTTC
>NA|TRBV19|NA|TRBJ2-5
CASTTENQETQYF
TGTGCCAGTACCACTGAGAACCAAGAGACCCAGTACTTC
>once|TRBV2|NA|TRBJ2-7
CASSAQGGFEDEQYF
TGTGCCAGCAGCGCACAGGGAGGTTTTGAGGACGAGCAGTACTTC
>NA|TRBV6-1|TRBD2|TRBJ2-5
CASSRLAGESETQYF
TGTGCCAGCAGCCGACTAGCGGGGGAAAGTGAGACCCAGTACTTC
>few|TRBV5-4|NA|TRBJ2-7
CASSPGRVSEQYF
TGTGCCAGCAGCCCGGGACGAGTCTCCGAGCAGTACTTC
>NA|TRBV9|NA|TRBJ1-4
CASSVQGTNEKLFF
TGTGCCAGCAGCGTTCAGGGAACTAATGAAAAACTGTTTTTT
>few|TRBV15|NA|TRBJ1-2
CATSRDGSSNRNYGYTF
TGTGCCACCAGCAGAGATGGGTCGAGTAACCGAAACTATGGCTACACCTTC
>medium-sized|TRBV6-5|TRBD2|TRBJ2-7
CASRPSLARTEQYF
TGTGCCAGCAGACCATCACTAGCGAGAACGGAGCAGTACTTC
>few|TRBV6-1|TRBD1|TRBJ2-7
CASTLDRGISYEQYF
TGTGCCAGCACCCTAGACAGGGGGATCTCCTACGAGCAGTACTTC
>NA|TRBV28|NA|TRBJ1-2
CASQRGGGGYTF
TGTGCCAGTCAGCGGGGAGGAGGAGGCTACACCTTC
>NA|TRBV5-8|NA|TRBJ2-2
CASSPGTGELFF
TGTGCCAGCAGCCCGGGCACCGGGGAGCTGTTTTTT
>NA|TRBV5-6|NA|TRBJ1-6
CASSFPSLNSPLHF
TGTGCCAGCAGCTTTCCATCCCTAAATTCACCCCTCCACTTT
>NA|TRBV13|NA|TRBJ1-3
CASSPRPGNTIYF
TGTGCCAGCAGCCCCCGGCCGGGAAACACCATATATTTT
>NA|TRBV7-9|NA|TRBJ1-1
CASVMRGGGAENTEAFF
TGTGCCAGCGTAATGAGGGGAGGGGGGGCCGAGAACACTGAAGCTTTCTTT
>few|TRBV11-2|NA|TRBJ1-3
CASSSGRGRRENTIYF
TGTGCCAGCAGCAGTGGGCGGGGCAGGAGGGAAAACACCATATATTTT
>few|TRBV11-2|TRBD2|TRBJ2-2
CASSLVGVSGGTGELFF
TGTGCCAGCAGCTTAGTTGGGGTTAGCGGGGGGACCGGGGAGCTGTTTTTT
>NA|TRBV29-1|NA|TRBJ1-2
CSVTISGNYGYTF
TGCAGCGTTACGATAAGTGGTAACTATGGCTACACCTTC
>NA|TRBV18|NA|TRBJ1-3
CASSPVSSYDTIYF
TGTGCCAGCTCACCAGTCAGCTCCTACGACACCATATATTTT
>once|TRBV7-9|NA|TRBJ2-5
CASGRTWETQYF
TGTGCCAGCGGCCGCACTTGGGAGACCCAGTACTTC
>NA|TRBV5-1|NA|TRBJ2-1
CASSPFGGGQDEQFF
TGCGCCAGCAGCCCCTTCGGGGGTGGCCAGGATGAGCAGTTCTTC
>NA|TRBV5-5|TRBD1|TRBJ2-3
CASSLGGIGTGTDTQYF
TGTGCCAGCAGCTTGGGGGGGATCGGGACAGGCACAGATACGCAGTATTTT
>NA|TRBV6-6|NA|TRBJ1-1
CASTTNMNTEAFF
TGTGCCAGCACCACTAACATGAACACTGAAGCTTTCTTT
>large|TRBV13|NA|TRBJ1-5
CASSLGGHNQPQHF
TGTGCCAGCAGCTTAGGCGGACACAATCAGCCCCAGCATTTT
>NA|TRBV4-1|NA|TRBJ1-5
CASSQGVGIHQPQHF
TGCGCCAGCAGCCAAGGGGTGGGGATTCATCAGCCCCAGCATTTT
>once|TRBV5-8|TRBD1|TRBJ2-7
CASSLTGQPYEQYF
TGTGCCAGCAGTCTCACGGGACAGCCCTACGAGCAGTACTTC
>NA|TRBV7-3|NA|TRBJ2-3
CASSYGDLDTQYF
TGTGCCAGCAGCTACGGGGATCTAGATACGCAGTATTTT
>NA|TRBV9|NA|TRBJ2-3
CASSVGLADTQYF
TGTGCCAGCAGCGTAGGACTAGCAGATACGCAGTATTTT
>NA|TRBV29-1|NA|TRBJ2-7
CSVEDSQTYEQYF
TGCAGCGTTGAAGATTCGCAGACCTACGAGCAGTACTTC
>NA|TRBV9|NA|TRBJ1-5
CASSAAENRFQPQHF
TGTGCCAGCAGCGCGGCGGAGAATAGGTTCCAGCCCCAGCATTTT
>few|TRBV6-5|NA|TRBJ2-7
CASSYRHEQYF
TGTGCCAGCAGTTACCGGCACGAGCAGTACTTC
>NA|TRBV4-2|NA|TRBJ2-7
CASSQDTSSTFYEQYF
TGTGCCAGCAGCCAAGATACCTCCTCGACCTTCTACGAGCAGTACTTC
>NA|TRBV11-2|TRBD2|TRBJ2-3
CASSLVRLAGTTDTQYF
TGTGCCAGCAGCTTAGTGAGGCTAGCGGGGACCACAGATACGCAGTATTTT
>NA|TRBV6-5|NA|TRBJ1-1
CASSYSTQGSKWKAFF
TGTGCCAGCAGTTATTCGACCCAGGGGTCTAAATGGAAAGCTTTCTTT
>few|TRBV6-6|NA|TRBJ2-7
CASRVSYEQYF
TGTGCCAGCAGGGTCTCCTACGAGCAGTACTTC
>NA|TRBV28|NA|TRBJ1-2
CASTPYIGVWGYTF
TGTGCCAGCACCCCGTATATAGGGGTCTGGGGCTACACCTTC
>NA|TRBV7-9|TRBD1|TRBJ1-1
CASGPSHGTVRTEAFF
TGTGCCAGCGGCCCCAGCCACGGGACAGTTCGCACTGAAGCTTTCTTT
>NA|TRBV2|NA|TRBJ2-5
CASSVSETQYF
TGTGCCAGCAGTGTGTCAGAGACCCAGTACTTC
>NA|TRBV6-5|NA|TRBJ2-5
CASSGTAKTQYF
TGTGCCAGCAGTGGGACCGCTAAGACCCAGTACTTC
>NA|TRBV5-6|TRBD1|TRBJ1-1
CASSFGRTGATEAFF
TGTGCCAGCAGCTTTGGGCGGACAGGGGCCACTGAAGCTTTCTTT
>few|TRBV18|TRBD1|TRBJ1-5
CASSRGPDQPQHF
TGTGCCAGCTCAAGGGGGCCTGATCAGCCCCAGCATTTT